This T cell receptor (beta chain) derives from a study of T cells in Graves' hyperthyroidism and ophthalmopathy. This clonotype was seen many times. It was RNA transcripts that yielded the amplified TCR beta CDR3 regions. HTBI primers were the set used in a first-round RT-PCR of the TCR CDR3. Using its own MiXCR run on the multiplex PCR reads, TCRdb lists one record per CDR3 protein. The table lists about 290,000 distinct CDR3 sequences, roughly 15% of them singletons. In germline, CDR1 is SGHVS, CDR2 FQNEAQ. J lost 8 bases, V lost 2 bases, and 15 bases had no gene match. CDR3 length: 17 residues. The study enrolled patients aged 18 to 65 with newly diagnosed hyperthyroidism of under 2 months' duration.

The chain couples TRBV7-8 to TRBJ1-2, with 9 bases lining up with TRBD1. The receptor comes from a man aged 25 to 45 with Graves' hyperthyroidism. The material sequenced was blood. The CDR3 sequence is CASSLKPGQGLVRGYTF. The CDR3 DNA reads TGTGCCAGCAGCTTAAAACCGGGACAGGGATTGGTAAGAGGCTACACCTTC. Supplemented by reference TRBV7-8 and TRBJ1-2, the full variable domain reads GAGVSQSPRYKVAKRGQDVALRCDPISGHVSLFWYQQALGQGPEFLTYFQNEAQLDKSGLPSDRFFAERPEGSVSTLKIQRTQQEDSAVYLCASSLKPGQGLVRGYTFGSGTRLTVV.